The 28 T cell receptor beta chains below come from one sample, sequenced in a study of tumor and adjacent non-tumor tissue in lung cancer (dated by TCRdb to the late 2010s). The method behind the library was multiplex PCR. Data came from an Illumina HiSeq 2500. TCRbeta libraries were built by three rounds of nested PCR using primers (Table S4), following protocols modified from ARM-PCR. Through fastp at Q25 and MiXCR, TCRdb rebuilt clones from the public reads, retaining in-frame beta chains. Identical CDR3 proteins give one entry, which carries the most common genes and DNA. This sample gives tens of thousands of distinct CDR3 sequences in total; under 80% of them show up just once. The leading ten clones occupy around 12% of the sample. RNA was isolated from bulk unsorted tissue, and RNA quality was assessed with a NanoDrop ND-1000 and an Agilent 2100. The specimen sequenced was lung tumor tissue. These receptors were taken from a woman between 45 and 60 years old with non-small cell lung cancer.

A few counts support this clonotype. A much bigger clone sits one base away, suggesting this may be a read error. The chain recombines TRBV14 with TRBJ2-7; possible D gene TRBD1, 5 bases. CDR1 and CDR2 from the germline V gene are SGHDN and FVKESK. Deletions cut 1 base from V and 4 bases from J, with 17 bases between. The CDR3 totals 16 residues. The CDR3 DNA reads as TGTGCCAGCAGCCAAGGACCGGCACAGGACAAGTACGAGCAGTACTTC. This encodes CASSQGPAQDKYEQYF.

This chain connects TRBV6-2 or TRBV6-3 to TRBJ1-5, with D unresolved. CDR1 MNHEY and CDR2 SVGEGT come from the germline V gene. V lost 5 bases, J lost 9 bases, and 11 bases lay in between. The CDR3 has 12 residues. The CDR3 DNA reads TGTGCCAGCAGTGATGTACTACTGCCCCAGCATTTT. Translated: CASSDVLLPQHF.

Comments on this clonotype: One end of the junction does not line up with germline, which may come from a read error. The J gene is TRBJ1-2, the V gene TRBV4-1, with TRBD1 as a possible D gene (6 bases). CDR3 length: 15 amino acids. CDR1 and CDR2 from the germline V gene are MGHRA and YSYEKL. The CDR3 nucleotides read TGCGCCAGCAGCCAAGTAACAGGGTCCTACTGTGGCTACACCTTT. Protein product: CASSQVTGSYCGYTF.

A word on this clonotype: This may stem from a read error, because a much larger clone lies one nucleotide away. The chain couples TRBV11-1 to TRBJ2-2, with no clear D. The CDR3 is made up of 15 amino acids. CDR1 and CDR2 (germline): SGHAT, FQDESV (reference sequence). The CDR3 loop is CASSLFQANIGELFF. CDR3 sequence (DNA): TGTGCCAGCAGCTTGTTTCAAGCGAACATCGGGGAGCTGTTTTTT.

Points on this clonotype: A single base separates this from a much larger clone, so it may be a read error. The chain employs TRBV24-1 and TRBJ2-3; 7 bases align to TRBD2. Trimming removed 4 bases from V and 1 base from J; junction bases left unmatched: 7. CDR3 size: 16 residues. Per germline, CDR1 KGHDR and CDR2 SFDVKD. The DNA for the CDR3 is TGTGCCACCAGTGAACCGGGACTATGCGGCACAGATACGCAGTATTTT. The encoded protein is CATSEPGLCGTDTQYF.

About this clonotype: One end of the junction varies from germline; a read error may be responsible. The chain combines TRBV29-1 with TRBJ1-4; D unresolved. The germline CDR1 and CDR2 sequences are SQVTM and ANQGSEA. The CDR3 length is 13 residues. The CDR3 sequence is CNVAETSNEKLFF. The CDR3 DNA is TGCAACGTTGCTGAGACTTCTAATGAAAAACTGTTTTTT.

This clonotype was seen just once. The junction differs from germline at one of its ends, possibly a read error. V and J are TRBV6-1 and TRBJ2-5; D is possibly TRBD2 (6 bases). This CDR3 has 18 residues. Germline V gene data show CDR1 as MNHNS and CDR2 as SASEGT. The CDR3 sequence: CASRGRLVLPGREETQYF. The DNA of the CDR3 is TGTGCCAGCAGGGGTCGACTGGTCCTCCCAGGGCGGGAAGAGACCCAGTACTTT.

About this clonotype: The junction differs from germline at one of its ends, possibly a read error. The chain uses TRBV6-6 and TRBJ1-5; D unresolved. The CDR3 is 17 residues long. The germline CDR1 and CDR2 sequences are MNHNY and SVGAGI (reference sequence). This chain's CDR3 is CASSYSLRAGKGLTQHF. The CDR3, as DNA: TGTGCCAGTAGTTACTCGCTGAGGGCTGGTAAGGGTTTGACCCAGCATTTT.

Comment on this clonotype: A read error is likely, as this CDR3 ends without the conserved phenylalanine or tryptophan. This chain uses TRBV29-1 with TRBJ2-7; D unclear. There are 9 residues in the CDR3. Deletions cut 7 bases from V and 5 bases from J, with 6 bases between. Per the germline V gene, CDR1 is SQVTM and CDR2 is ANQGSEA. CDR3 sequence (DNA): TGCAGCGCCGCCCACGAGCAGTACTAC. This gives the protein CSAAHEQYY.

Note on this clonotype: An end of the junction does not agree with germline; a read error may underlie this. V gene TRBV6-1 combines with J gene TRBJ1-2; D perhaps matches TRBD1 (5 bases). CDR1 is MNHNS and CDR2 is SASEGT in the germline V gene. The CDR3 covers 13 residues. The CDR3: CASQGGVNNGYTF. DNA for the CDR3: TGTGCCAGTCAGGGAGGGGTTAACAATGGCTACACTTTC.

This clonotype was detected once. The chain couples TRBV11-2 to TRBJ2-5, with no clear D. Germline CDR1 is SGHAT and CDR2 is FQNNGV. This CDR3 spans 16 amino acids. V was trimmed by 2 bases and J by 1 base, leaving 14 bases between them. The chain's CDR3 is CASSLLGAWGQETQYF. The CDR3 DNA follows: TGTGCCAGCAGCTTACTCGGCGCTTGGGGCCAAGAGACCCAGTACTTC.

A remark on this clonotype: One end of the junction fails to match germline, which may point to a read error. Written as DNA, the CDR3 is TGTACCAGCAGCTTTCCCTCCCCTGGGGAGCAGCTCTTC. It translates to CTSSFPSPGEQLF. The rearrangement links TRBV5-6 to TRBJ2-1, with a tentative D call TRBD2 (5 bases). The CDR3 consists of 13 residues. Germline CDR1 and CDR2: SGHDT and YYEEEE.

Of note for this clonotype: In this CDR3 the conserved last residue, phenylalanine or tryptophan, is missing, so a read error is likely. V and J are TRBV11-2 and TRBJ1-5; the D gene is possibly TRBD1 (5 bases). Germline CDR1 is SGHAT and CDR2 is FQNNGV. This CDR3 is built from 15 residues. CDR3 protein: CTNSWDGYSNQPQHL. The CDR3 DNA follows: TGTACCAACAGCTGGGACGGTTATAGCAATCAGCCCCAGCATTTG.

The chain employs TRBV9 and TRBJ2-3; 11 bases are a match to TRBD2. CDR3 length equals 18 residues. Germline lookup yields CDR1 SGDLS and CDR2 YYNGEE. The V and J ends lost 4 bases and 3 bases, in that order; junction bases with no gene match: 13. The CDR3 region is CASSINRLAGGGTDTQYF. The CDR3 nucleotides are TGTGCCAGCAGCATAAATCGTCTAGCGGGAGGAGGGACAGATACGCAGTATTTT. Variable domain in full (rest from reference TRBV9 and TRBJ2-3): DSGVTQTPKHLITATGQRVTLRCSPRSGDLSVYWYQQSLDQGLQFLIQYYNGEERAKGNILERFSAQQFPDLHSELNLSSLELGDSALYFCASSINRLAGGGTDTQYFGPGTRLTVL.

The CDR3 here is CASSRVRDFIDTQYF. DNA for the CDR3: TGCGCCAGCAGCCGAGTGAGGGACTTCATAGATACGCAGTATTTT. The chain employs TRBV4-1 and TRBJ2-3, with D maybe TRBD2 (6 bases). Trimming took off 4 bases at V and 5 bases at J, with 16 bases between the two ends. Germline V gene data show CDR1 as MGHRA and CDR2 as YSYEKL. This CDR3 has 15 residues.

Turning to this clonotype: Just one base apart from a much larger clone, this may be a read error. The V call is TRBV6-2 or TRBV6-3, the J call TRBJ2-7; the match to TRBD2 covers 10 bases. CDR1 is MNHEY and CDR2 is SVGEGT in the germline V gene. The CDR3 loop spans 15 amino acids. DNA for the CDR3: TGTGCCGGCAGGGCCGGGACTAGCGCTTCCTACGAGCAGTACTTC. This sequence encodes CAGRAGTSASYEQYF.

Comment on this clonotype: One end of the junction varies from germline; a read error may be responsible. The chain joins TRBV11-3 to TRBJ2-2; TRBD2 matches at 11 bases. Germline CDR1 is SGHNT and CDR2 is YENEEA. There are 14 residues in the CDR3. In DNA, the CDR3 is TGCGCCAGTAGCCTAGCGGGGGGCACCGGGGAGCTGTATTTT. It yields the protein CASSLAGGTGELYF.

The sample holds many counts of this clonotype. The junction differs from germline at one of its ends, possibly a read error. The V call is TRBV6-5, the J call TRBJ2-7; no clear D. The CDR3 spans 14 residues. The germline gives CDR1 MNHEY, CDR2 SVGAGI. CDR3 DNA sequence: TGTGCCGGCAGCAGAGGCTTATCCTACTACGAGCAGTACTTC. This sequence encodes CAGSRGLSYYEQYF.

Comments on this clonotype: One end of the junction is discordant with germline, which a read error may explain. The chain uses TRBV30 and TRBJ2-1; a weak D match, TRBD2 (6 bases). Germline values: CDR1 GTSNPN, CDR2 SVGIG (reference sequence). This CDR3 comprises 15 residues. In DNA form, the CDR3 reads TGTGCCTGGTCCCAGGAGGGGAGCTCCTACAACGAGCAGTTCTTC. Its protein product is CAWSQEGSSYNEQFF.

This clonotype is medium-sized (0.01 to 0.1%) by share. The chain links TRBV5-6 to TRBJ2-7, with D tentatively TRBD2 (5 bases). The CDR3 contains 15 residues. Germline values: CDR1 SGHDT, CDR2 YYEEEE. Deletions cut 1 base from V and 2 bases from J, with 13 bases between. Here the CDR3 reads CASSLWRQFTYEQYF. CDR3 bases: TGTGCCAGCAGCTTGTGGAGGCAGTTTACCTACGAGCAGTACTTC. The variable domain in full, with the rest retrieved from reference TRBV5-6 and TRBJ2-7, is DAGVTQSPTHLIKTRGQQVTLRCSPKSGHDTVSWYQQALGQGPQFIFQYYEEEERQRGNFPDRFSGHQFPNYSSELNVNALLLGDSALYLCASSLWRQFTYEQYFGPGTRLTVT.

To note about this clonotype: The junction departs from germline at one end; a sequencing error may be responsible. The chain has TRBV11-2 and TRBJ2-1, with TRBD2 matching 8 bases. Per germline, CDR1 SGHAT and CDR2 FQNNGV. This CDR3 is 15 amino acids long. For the CDR3, the DNA is TGTGCTAGCAGCTTAGAAGCTAACGGGAGGGCTGGGCAGTTCTTC. As protein: CASSLEANGRAGQFF.

This chain connects TRBV12-1 to TRBJ2-1; the D segment call TRBD2 is taken from the table without a DNA check. TRBV12-1 is a known pseudogene. This CDR3 is built from 18 residues. In nucleotides, the CDR3 is TGTGGCAGTAGCTTTGTACTCTGCGGGACTAGCGGGAGGGGTGAGCAGTTCTTC. Translation: CGSSFVLCGTSGRGEQFF.

About this clonotype itself: The junction departs from the called germline gene at one end, perhaps through a read error. The genes are TRBV11-2 and TRBJ2-1; 8 bases are a match to TRBD2. Germline values: CDR1 SGHAT, CDR2 FQNNGV. CDR3 length: 16 residues. The CDR3 coding sequence is TGTGTCAGCAGCGGGGAGCGGGAGTGGGGATATAATGAGCAGTTCTTC. Amino acid sequence: CVSSGEREWGYNEQFF. The variable domain in full, completed from reference TRBV11-2 and TRBJ2-1, reads EAGVAQSPRYKIIEKRQSVAFWCNPISGHATLYWYQQILGQGPKLLIQFQNNGVVDDSQLPKDRFSAERLKGVDSTLKIQPAKLEDSAVYLCVSSGEREWGYNEQFFGPGTRLTVL.

With respect to this clonotype: The germline gene is not matched at one end of the junction; a read error may be the cause. For the CDR3, the DNA is TGTGACAGCAGCTTGAGGAAGGGCTACGAGCAGTGCTTC. Translation: CDSSLRKGYEQCF. The genes are TRBV11-3 and TRBJ2-7; no firm D call. Germline lookup yields CDR1 SGHNT and CDR2 YENEEA. This CDR3 region has 13 residues. Drawing the rest from reference TRBV11-3 and TRBJ2-7, the complete variable domain is EAGVVQSPRYKIIEKKQPVAFWCNPISGHNTLYWYLQNLGQGPELLIRYENEEAVDDSQLPKDRFSAERLKGVDSTLKIQPAELGDSAVYLCDSSLRKGYEQCFGPGTRLTVT.

This chain uses TRBV4-2 with TRBJ2-1, with TRBD2 as a possible D gene (7 bases). The closer fit of TRBJ2-7 to the DNA end suggests the J call may be wrong. This CDR3 contains 18 residues. CDR1 and CDR2 (germline): LGHNA, YNFKEQ. The CDR3: CASSQLLTGTNGSNEQYF. The CDR3 bases are TGTGCCAGCAGCCAACTTCTTACAGGGACTAACGGGAGCAATGAGCAGTACTTC.

This clonotype was observed a few times. Sequence at one end of the junction differs from germline and may be a read error. The gene calls are TRBV12-3 or TRBV12-4 and TRBJ2-1, with 8 bases lining up with TRBD1. The CDR3 consists of 14 residues. The CDR3 loop reads CASCGTGKYNEQFF. CDR3 DNA: TGTGCCAGCTGTGGGACAGGCAAATACAATGAACAGTTCTTC.

Comments on this clonotype: Germline is not matched at one junction end, which may reflect a read error. The chain recombines TRBV4-1 with TRBJ2-5; no firm D call. CDR3 size: 15 residues. Germline CDR1 reads MGHRA; CDR2 reads YSYEKL. The CDR3 DNA follows: TGCACCAGCAGCCTGGGTAGTGGGCGGTCAGAGACCCAGTACTTC. Its protein is CTSSLGSGRSETQYF.

This clonotype was observed at least ten times. The J gene is TRBJ1-1, the V gene TRBV10-3; 7 bases are a match to TRBD1. The CDR3 is 13 residues long. Per the germline V gene, CDR1 is ENHRY and CDR2 is SYGVKD. Germline trimming cut 6 bases from V and 6 bases from J; bases unmatched to any gene: 7. This chain's CDR3 is CAISDRASPEAFF. For the CDR3, the DNA is TGTGCCATCAGCGACAGGGCTTCCCCTGAAGCTTTCTTT.